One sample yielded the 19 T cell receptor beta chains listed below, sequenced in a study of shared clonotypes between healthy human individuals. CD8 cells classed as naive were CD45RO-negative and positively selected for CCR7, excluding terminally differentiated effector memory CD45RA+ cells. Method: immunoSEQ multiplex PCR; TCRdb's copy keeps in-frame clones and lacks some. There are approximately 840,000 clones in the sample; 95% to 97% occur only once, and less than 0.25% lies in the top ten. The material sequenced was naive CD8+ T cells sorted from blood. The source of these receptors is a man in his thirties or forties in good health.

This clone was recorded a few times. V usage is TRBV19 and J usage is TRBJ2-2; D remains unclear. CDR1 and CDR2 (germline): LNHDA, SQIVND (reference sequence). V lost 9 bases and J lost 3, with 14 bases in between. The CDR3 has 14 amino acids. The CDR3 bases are TGTGCCAGCAGCGACTCCTTTTACACCGGGGAGCTGTTTTTT. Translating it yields CASSDSFYTGELFF. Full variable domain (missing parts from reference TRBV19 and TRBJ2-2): DGGITQSPKYLFRKEGQNVTLSCEQNLNHDAMYWYRQDPGQGLRLIYYSQIVNDFQKGDIAEGYSVSREKKESFPLTVTSAQKNPTAFYLCASSDSFYTGELFFGEGSRLTVL.

CDR3 amino acids: CASSRDNLFNYEQYF. CDR3 bases: TGTGCCAGTTCCCGGGACAACCTTTTTAACTACGAGCAGTACTTC. The rearrangement uses TRBV27 and TRBJ2-7; D perhaps matches TRBD1 (6 bases). CDR3 length: 15 residues. The V end lost 9 bases, the J end lost 3 bases, and 21 bases lay between the germline ends. Germline V gives CDR1 MNHEY, CDR2 SMNVEV (reference sequence).

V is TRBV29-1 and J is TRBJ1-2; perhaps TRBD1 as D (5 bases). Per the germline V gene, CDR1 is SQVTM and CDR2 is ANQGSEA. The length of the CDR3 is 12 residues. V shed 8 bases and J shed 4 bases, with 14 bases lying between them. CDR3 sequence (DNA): TGCAGCTTTTTAGGGGAGGCCTATGGCTACACCTTC. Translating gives CSFLGEAYGYTF.

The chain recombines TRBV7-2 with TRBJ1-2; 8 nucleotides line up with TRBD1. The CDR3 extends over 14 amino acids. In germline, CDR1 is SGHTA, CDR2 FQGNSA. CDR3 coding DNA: TGTGCGACTTGGGGACAGGCACCTGACTATGGCTACACCTTC. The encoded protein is CATWGQAPDYGYTF.

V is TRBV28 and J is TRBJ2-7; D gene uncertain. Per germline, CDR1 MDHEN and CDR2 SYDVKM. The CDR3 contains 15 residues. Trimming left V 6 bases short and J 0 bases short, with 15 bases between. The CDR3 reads CASSPFVGSSYEQYF. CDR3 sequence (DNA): TGTGCCAGCAGCCCCTTTGTGGGAAGCTCCTACGAGCAGTACTTC. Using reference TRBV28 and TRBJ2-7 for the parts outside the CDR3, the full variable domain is DVKVTQSSRYLVKRTGEKVFLECVQDMDHENMFWYRQDPGLGLRLIYFSYDVKMKEKGDIPEGYSVSREKKERFSLILESASTNQTSMYLCASSPFVGSSYEQYFGPGTRLTVT.

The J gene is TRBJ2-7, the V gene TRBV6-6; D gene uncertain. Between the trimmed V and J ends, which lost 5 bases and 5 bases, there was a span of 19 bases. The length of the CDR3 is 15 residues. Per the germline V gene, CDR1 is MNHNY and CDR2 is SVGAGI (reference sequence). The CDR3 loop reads CASSPYPGPGDEQYF. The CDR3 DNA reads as TGTGCCAGCAGTCCCTATCCAGGCCCGGGCGACGAGCAGTACTTC.

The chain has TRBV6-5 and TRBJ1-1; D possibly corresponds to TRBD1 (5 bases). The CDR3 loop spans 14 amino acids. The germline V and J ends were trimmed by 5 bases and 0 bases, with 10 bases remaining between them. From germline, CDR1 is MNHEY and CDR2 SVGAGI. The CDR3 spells CASSIQGMNTEAFF. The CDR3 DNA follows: TGTGCCAGCAGTATCCAGGGTATGAACACTGAAGCTTTCTTT.

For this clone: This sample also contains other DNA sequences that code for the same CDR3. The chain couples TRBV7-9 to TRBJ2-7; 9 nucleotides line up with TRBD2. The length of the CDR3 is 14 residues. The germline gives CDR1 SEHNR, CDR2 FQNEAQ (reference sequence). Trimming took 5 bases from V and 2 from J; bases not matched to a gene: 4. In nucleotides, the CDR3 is TGTGCCAGCAGCCCGGGACTAGCCGCCTACGAGCAGTACTTC. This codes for CASSPGLAAYEQYF.

The CDR3 protein is CASSADRGTEAFF. The CDR3 DNA is TGTGCCAGCAGTGCAGACAGGGGGACTGAAGCTTTCTTT. This chain uses TRBV6-5 with TRBJ1-1, with 9 bases identical to TRBD1. This CDR3 has 13 residues. With 5 bases clipped from V and 5 bases from J, the junction kept 3 bases outside the gene matches. CDR1 MNHEY and CDR2 SVGAGI come from the germline V gene.

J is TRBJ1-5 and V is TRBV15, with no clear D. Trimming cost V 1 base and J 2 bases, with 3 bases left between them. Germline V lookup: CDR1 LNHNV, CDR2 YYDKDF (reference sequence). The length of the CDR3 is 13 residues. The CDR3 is CATSRVGNQPQHF. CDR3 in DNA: TGTGCCACCAGCAGAGTCGGCAATCAGCCCCAGCATTTT. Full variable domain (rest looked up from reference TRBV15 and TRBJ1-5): DAMVIQNPRYQVTQFGKPVTLSCSQTLNHNVMYWYQQKSSQAPKLLFHYYDKDFNNEADTPDNFQSRRPNTSFCFLDIRSPGLGDTAMYLCATSRVGNQPQHFGDGTRLSIL.

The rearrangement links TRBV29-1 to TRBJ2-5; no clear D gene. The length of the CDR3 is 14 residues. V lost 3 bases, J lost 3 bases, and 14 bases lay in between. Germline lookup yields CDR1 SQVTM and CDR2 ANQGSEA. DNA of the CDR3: TGCAGCGTTGAGTCCGGGCTTGCCAAAGAGACCCAGTACTTC. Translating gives CSVESGLAKETQYF.

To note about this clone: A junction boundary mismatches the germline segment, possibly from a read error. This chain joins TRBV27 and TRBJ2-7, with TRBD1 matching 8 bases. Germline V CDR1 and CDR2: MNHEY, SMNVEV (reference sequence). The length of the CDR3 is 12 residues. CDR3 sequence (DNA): TGTGCCAGCAGCCATCAGGGGGCGAGCCCAAACTTC. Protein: CASSHQGASPNF.

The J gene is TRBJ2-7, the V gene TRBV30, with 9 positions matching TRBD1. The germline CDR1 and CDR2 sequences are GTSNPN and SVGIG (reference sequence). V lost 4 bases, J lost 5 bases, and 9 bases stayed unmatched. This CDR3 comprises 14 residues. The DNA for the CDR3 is TGTGCCTGGAACTCCGGGACAGGGTCGAACGAGCAGTACTTC. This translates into CAWNSGTGSNEQYF.

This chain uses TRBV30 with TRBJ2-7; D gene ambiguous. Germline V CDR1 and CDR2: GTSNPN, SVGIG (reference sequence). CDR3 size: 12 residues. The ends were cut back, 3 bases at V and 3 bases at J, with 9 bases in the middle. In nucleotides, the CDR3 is TGTGCCTGGAGGGGTCGGAGCTACGAGCAGTACTTC. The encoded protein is CAWRGRSYEQYF. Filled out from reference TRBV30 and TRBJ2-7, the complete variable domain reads SQTIHQWPATLVQPVGSPLSLECTVEGTSNPNLYWYRQAAGRGLQLLFYSVGIGQISSEVPQNLSASRPQDRQFILSSKKLLLSDSGFYLCAWRGRSYEQYFGPGTRLTVT.

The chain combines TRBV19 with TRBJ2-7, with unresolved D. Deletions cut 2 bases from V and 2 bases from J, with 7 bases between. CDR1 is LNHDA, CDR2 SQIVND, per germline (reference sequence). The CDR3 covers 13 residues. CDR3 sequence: CASSITDTYEQYF. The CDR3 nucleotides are TGTGCCAGTAGTATAACAGATACCTACGAGCAGTACTTC.

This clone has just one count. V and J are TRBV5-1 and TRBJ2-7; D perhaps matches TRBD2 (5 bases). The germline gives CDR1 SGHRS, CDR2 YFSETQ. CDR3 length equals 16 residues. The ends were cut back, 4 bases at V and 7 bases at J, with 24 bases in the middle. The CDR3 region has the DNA TGCGCCAGCAGCGAGAGGGTCGGAACATTCGTGTGGGAGCAGTACTTC. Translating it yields CASSERVGTFVWEQYF.

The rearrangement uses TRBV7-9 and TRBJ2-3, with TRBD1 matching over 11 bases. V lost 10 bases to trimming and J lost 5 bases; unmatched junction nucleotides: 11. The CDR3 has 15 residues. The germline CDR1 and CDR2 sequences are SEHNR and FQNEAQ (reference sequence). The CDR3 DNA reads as TGTGCCACCGACGGACAGGGGGCGCGGGAAGATACGCAGTATTTT. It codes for CATDGQGAREDTQYF.

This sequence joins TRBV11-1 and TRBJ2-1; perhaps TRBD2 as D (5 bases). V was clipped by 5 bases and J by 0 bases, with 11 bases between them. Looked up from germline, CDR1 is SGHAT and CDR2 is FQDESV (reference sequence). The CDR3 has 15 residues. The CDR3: CASSRTEGSYNEQFF. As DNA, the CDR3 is TGTGCCAGCAGCAGGACTGAAGGCTCCTACAATGAGCAGTTCTTC.

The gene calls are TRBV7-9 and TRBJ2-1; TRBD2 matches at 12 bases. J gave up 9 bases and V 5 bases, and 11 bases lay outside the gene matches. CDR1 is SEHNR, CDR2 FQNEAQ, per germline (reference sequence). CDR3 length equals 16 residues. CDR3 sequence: CASSAASGRAFGEQFF. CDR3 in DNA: TGTGCCAGCAGCGCAGCTAGCGGGAGGGCCTTTGGTGAGCAGTTCTTC.